These 10 T cell receptor beta chains share one sample of origin, sequenced in a study of cytotoxic CD8 clonotypes in ibrutinib-treated CLL. Here immunoSEQ multiplex PCR was the method, and the copy in TCRdb shows in-frame clones only, minus some. Here the sample spans more than 200,000 clones, 70% to 75% being singletons. Sequencing used PBMCs, obtained after 12 months of ibrutinib treatment. The receptors originated from a human donor with chronic lymphocytic leukemia.

The chain couples TRBV27 to TRBJ2-7; D unresolved. The V end lost 4 bases, the J end lost 7 bases, and 11 bases lay between the germline ends. The germline CDR1 and CDR2 sequences are MNHEY and SMNVEV (reference sequence). There are 12 residues in the CDR3. The CDR3 spells CASSSTTGEQYF. The CDR3 bases are TGTGCCAGCAGTTCTACAACCGGGGAGCAGTACTTC.

The genes are TRBV9 and TRBJ1-1, with no clear D. Germline V gene lookup returns CDR1 SGDLS and CDR2 YYNGEE. The CDR3 loop spans 13 amino acids. Trimming took 0 bases from V and 6 from J, leaving 9 bases between them. CDR3 DNA sequence: TGTGCCAGCAGCGTAGCCGTTGGGGCTGAAGCTTTCTTT. Translating gives CASSVAVGAEAFF.

V usage is TRBV29-1 and J usage is TRBJ1-2, with D unresolved. Trimming took off 2 bases at V and 0 bases at J, with 16 bases between the two ends. The CDR3 has 16 amino acids. Germline-derived CDR1 and CDR2 are SQVTM and ANQGSEA. The CDR3 protein is CSVELLQGYPNYGYTF. The CDR3 nucleotides are TGCAGCGTTGAATTACTCCAAGGATATCCTAACTATGGCTACACCTTC.

The V call is TRBV18, the J call TRBJ2-5; no reliable D call. The length of the CDR3 is 15 residues. The germline gives CDR1 KGHSH, CDR2 LQKENI. With 1 base removed from V and 3 bases from J, the gap between germline ends came to 12 bases. CDR3 residues: CASSPLAPNKETQYF. The DNA for the CDR3 is TGTGCCAGCTCACCACTGGCCCCGAACAAAGAGACCCAGTACTTC.

This chain links TRBV6-5 with TRBJ2-5; 9 nucleotides agree with TRBD1. Germline V gives CDR1 MNHEY, CDR2 SVGAGI. The CDR3 has 15 amino acids. With V trimmed by 2 bases and J by 2 bases, 3 bases remained unmatched. CDR3 residues: CASSYKTGGQETQYF. The CDR3 DNA reads TGTGCCAGCAGTTACAAGACAGGGGGGCAAGAGACCCAGTACTTC.

The gene calls are TRBV2 and TRBJ2-2; D perhaps matches TRBD1 (6 bases). CDR1 is SNHLY, CDR2 FYNNEI, per germline. Trimming removed 8 bases from V and 8 bases from J, with 12 bases in between. The CDR3 is made up of 12 amino acids. CDR3 in DNA: TGTGCCAGCCGACAGGTGGCGGGGGAGCTGTTTTTT. This translates into CASRQVAGELFF.

The rearrangement links TRBV29-1 to TRBJ1-1; tentative D call: TRBD1 (6 bases). The V gene's germline CDR1 is SQVTM and CDR2 ANQGSEA. The CDR3 loop spans 12 amino acids. Trimming took 7 bases from V and 5 from J, leaving 14 bases between them. CDR3 sequence: CSAVTGRTEAFF. The CDR3 DNA reads TGCAGCGCCGTTACAGGGCGGACTGAAGCTTTCTTT.

The V and J genes are TRBV18 and TRBJ2-2; D unclear. The V and J ends lost 3 bases and 4 bases respectively, with 3 bases between them. From germline, CDR1 is KGHSH and CDR2 LQKENI. The CDR3 covers 12 residues. CDR3 nucleotides: TGTGCCAGCTCACCTTCCACCGGGGAGCTGTTTTTT. This translates into CASSPSTGELFF.

The chain combines TRBV27 with TRBJ2-1; TRBD2 might be the D (5 bases). Germline values: CDR1 MNHEY, CDR2 SMNVEV (reference sequence). The V end was cut by 5 bases, the J end by 9 bases, with 14 bases between. The CDR3 sequence is 13 residues long. The CDR3 is CASSPRETIEQFF. The CDR3 DNA reads as TGTGCCAGCAGTCCACGGGAAACTATTGAGCAGTTCTTC.

V and J are TRBV19 and TRBJ1-4; TRBD1 agrees at 7 bases. The CDR3 has 16 residues. Trimming at V came to 6 bases and at J to 7 bases, leaving 14 bases not matched to a gene. CDR1 and CDR2 from the germline V gene are LNHDA and SQIVND (reference sequence). CDR3 sequence (DNA): TGTGCCAGTAGCCGTACACAGACAGGGAGGGGTGAAAAACTGTTTTTT. This translates into CASSRTQTGRGEKLFF.